This T cell receptor (beta chain) derives from a study of T-cell reconstitution after alpha-beta-depleted transplantation in children. Germline V gene data show CDR1 as MNHEY and CDR2 as SVGAGI. J gave up 2 bases and V 4 bases, and 4 bases lay outside the gene matches. CDR3 length: 15 residues. This sample's TCRbeta library carried unique molecular identifier barcodes. From the PCR reads, TCRdb called clonotypes with MiXCR, one entry per CDR3 protein. The sample holds 610,000 or so distinct CDR3 sequences; 25% to 30% are singletons and the top ten take around a third. The sequence derives from a boy younger than two with Wiskott-Aldrich syndrome, due to receive a stem cell transplant. Sample: PBMCs, taken before TCRalphabeta/CD19-depleted stem cell transplant. The rearrangement links TRBV6-5 to TRBJ2-1; the match to TRBD1 covers 8 bases. For the CDR3, the DNA is TGTGCCAGCAGTTCTCGGGGACAGGCCTACAATGAGCAGTTCTTC. It codes for CASSSRGQAYNEQFF.